This T cell receptor (beta chain) was captured in a study of blood T cell repertoires in COVID-19. Turning to the study itself: Sample material is recorded as cDNA or gDNA derived from T cells, B-cell-depleted T cells, or PBMCs.

The length of the CDR3 is 13 residues. Germline V gene lookup returns CDR1 KGHSH and CDR2 LQKENI. After removal of 5 bases from V and 7 bases from J, the junction contained 4 bases not matched to a gene. In the authors' methods: Estimation of nucleated cell counts was performed using reference gene primer amplification. TCRdb keeps only in-frame clones here, not all; method: immunoSEQ multiplex PCR. V and J calls and clone size are those listed in that table; D and trimming were worked out from the DNA. The sample lists roughly 260,000 clones; 82% were seen once. The chain uses TRBV18 and TRBJ1-5, with 8 bases lining up with TRBD1. The sequenced sample consisted of peripheral blood. The origin of this receptor is a woman at least 80 years old with active or convalescent COVID-19. The DNA for the CDR3 is TGTGCCAGCTCAACCGACAGGGGCCAGCCCCAGCATTTT. Amino acids: CASSTDRGQPQHF.